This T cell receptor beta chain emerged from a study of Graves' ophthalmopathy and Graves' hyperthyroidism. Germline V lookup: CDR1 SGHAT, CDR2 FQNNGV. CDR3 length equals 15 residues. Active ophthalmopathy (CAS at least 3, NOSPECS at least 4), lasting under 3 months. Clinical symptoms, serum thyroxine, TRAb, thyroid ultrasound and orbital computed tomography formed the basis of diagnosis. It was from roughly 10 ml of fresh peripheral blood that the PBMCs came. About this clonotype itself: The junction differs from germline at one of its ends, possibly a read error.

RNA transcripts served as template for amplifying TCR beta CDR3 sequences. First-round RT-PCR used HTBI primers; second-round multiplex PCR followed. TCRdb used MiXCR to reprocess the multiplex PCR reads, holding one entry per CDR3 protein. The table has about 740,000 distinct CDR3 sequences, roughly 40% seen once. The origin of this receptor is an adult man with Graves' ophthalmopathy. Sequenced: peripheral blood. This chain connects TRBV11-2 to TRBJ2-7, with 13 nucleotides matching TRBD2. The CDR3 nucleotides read TGTGCCAGCAGCAAACTAGCGGGAGGGGTAGGAGAGCAGTGCTTC. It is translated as CASSKLAGGVGEQCF.